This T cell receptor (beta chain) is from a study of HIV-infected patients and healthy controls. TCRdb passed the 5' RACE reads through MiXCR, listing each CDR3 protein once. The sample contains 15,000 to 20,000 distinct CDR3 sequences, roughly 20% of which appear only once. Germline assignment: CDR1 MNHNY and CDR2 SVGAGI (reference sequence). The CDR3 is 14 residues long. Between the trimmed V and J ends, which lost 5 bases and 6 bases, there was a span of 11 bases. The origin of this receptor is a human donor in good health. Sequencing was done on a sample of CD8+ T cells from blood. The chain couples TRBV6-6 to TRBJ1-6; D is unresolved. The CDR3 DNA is TGTGCCAGCAGTCCTGGAGGGTTTAATTCACCCCTCCACTTT. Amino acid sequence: CASSPGGFNSPLHF.